Shown below are 16 T cell receptor beta chains from a single sample sequenced in a study of shared clonotypes between healthy human individuals (dated by TCRdb to 2018 to 2021). Library preparation employed the immunoSEQ multiplex PCR assay. The table comes from immuneACCESS by way of TCRdb, which keeps in-frame sequences with V and J called. Part of the clones is missing from these tables; in studies checked, under half for an unresolved V gene and the rest for unknown reasons. The sample table holds about 1 million clones, of which about 80% were seen once. The ten largest clones add up to about 1.5% of the sample. Source material: memory CD4+ T cells sorted from blood. The sample's cell subset or site, from its label and the paper: CD45RA-negative fraction. Receptor source: a man in his late teens or twenties in good health.

This clone was found a few times. The V and J genes are TRBV2 and TRBJ2-1; D may be TRBD1 or TRBD2 (6 bases each). The CDR3 consists of 14 residues. CDR1 is SNHLY, CDR2 FYNNEI, per germline. Between the trimmed V and J ends, which lost 8 bases and 5 bases, there was a span of 16 bases. CDR3: CASGKGDWDNEQFF. The CDR3 DNA reads as TGTGCCAGCGGAAAGGGGGACTGGGACAATGAGCAGTTCTTC.

The chain combines TRBV4-2 with TRBJ2-5, with 7 bases matching TRBD2. This CDR3 has 15 residues. Trimming cost V 3 bases and J 0 bases; bases outside gene matches: 4. CDR1 is LGHNA, CDR2 YNFKEQ, per germline. The CDR3, as DNA: TGTGCCAGCAGCCAGGTACTAGCGTACCAAGAGACCCAGTACTTC. This translates into CASSQVLAYQETQYF.

This clone is a singleton in its sample. The gene calls are TRBV9 and TRBJ1-1, with D maybe TRBD1 (6 bases). The V end was cut by 2 bases, the J end by 2 bases, with 16 bases between. The CDR3 extends over 16 amino acids. CDR1 and CDR2 (germline): SGDLS, YYNGEE. CDR3 amino acids: CASSVGQLRVNTEAFF. DNA of the CDR3: TGTGCCAGCAGCGTTGGACAGTTGCGGGTAAACACTGAAGCTTTCTTT. The full variable domain, in which reference TRBV9 and TRBJ1-1 provide the parts outside the CDR3, is DSGVTQTPKHLITATGQRVTLRCSPRSGDLSVYWYQQSLDQGLQFLIQYYNGEERAKGNILERFSAQQFPDLHSELNLSSLELGDSALYFCASSVGQLRVNTEAFFGQGTRLTVV.

The J gene is TRBJ2-7, the V gene TRBV7-9; 8 bases agree with TRBD2. CDR1 is SEHNR, CDR2 FQNEAQ, per germline (reference sequence). V gave up 6 bases and J gave up 0 bases; unmatched junction bases: 7. The CDR3 runs to 15 residues. This CDR3 is CASSPGGIPSYEQYF. Here the CDR3 DNA reads TGTGCCAGCAGTCCGGGAGGGATCCCCTCCTACGAGCAGTACTTC.

The chain has TRBV7-2 and TRBJ2-7; possibly TRBD1 or TRBD2 for D (5 bases each). Germline V gives CDR1 SGHTA, CDR2 FQGNSA. The CDR3 loop spans 14 amino acids. With 5 bases removed from V and 1 base from J, the gap between germline ends came to 12 bases. The CDR3 reads CASSMGVSSYEQYF. The CDR3 DNA sequence: TGTGCCAGCAGCATGGGGGTCTCTTCCTACGAGCAGTACTTC.

This chain uses TRBV10-3 with TRBJ1-2, with D possibly being TRBD1 (5 bases). Trimming stripped 6 bases from V and 8 bases from J, with 28 bases between. The germline V gene has CDR1 ENHRY and CDR2 SYGVKD. CDR3 length: 17 residues. CDR3 nucleotide sequence: TGTGCCATCAGCTCCCCCACCGGACACCGGTCGGCGGGAGGCTACACCTTC. It encodes CAISSPTGHRSAGGYTF.

The rearrangement links TRBV28 to TRBJ2-1; 16 bases are a match to TRBD2. Losses at the gene ends were 5 bases for V and 2 bases for J; bases not matched to a gene: 6. Germline V lookup: CDR1 MDHEN, CDR2 SYDVKM. The CDR3 consists of 18 residues. The CDR3 DNA follows: TGTGCCAGCAGTCCGGGACTAGCGGGGGGGCATCCCTACAATGAGCAGTTCTTC. As protein: CASSPGLAGGHPYNEQFF. Looking up the rest from reference TRBV28 and TRBJ2-1 gives the full variable domain: DVKVTQSSRYLVKRTGEKVFLECVQDMDHENMFWYRQDPGLGLRLIYFSYDVKMKEKGDIPEGYSVSREKKERFSLILESASTNQTSMYLCASSPGLAGGHPYNEQFFGPGTRLTVL.

The rearrangement links TRBV4-1 to TRBJ1-6; TRBD1 might be the D (6 bases). The germline V gene has CDR1 MGHRA and CDR2 YSYEKL. The ends were cut back, 0 bases at V and 2 bases at J, with 8 bases in the middle. The CDR3 length is 16 residues. Here the CDR3 DNA reads TGCGCCAGCAGCCAAGAGCCAGGGGCCTATAATTCACCCCTCCACTTT. Translation: CASSQEPGAYNSPLHF.

This clone was detected only a few times. V usage is TRBV19 and J usage is TRBJ2-1; D is undetermined. The CDR3 is 16 residues long. The germline gives CDR1 LNHDA, CDR2 SQIVND (reference sequence). V lost 3 bases, J lost 4 bases, and 16 bases lay in between. The CDR3 protein is CASSMPATVGYNEQFF. In DNA form, the CDR3 reads TGTGCCAGTAGTATGCCCGCAACAGTAGGGTACAATGAGCAGTTCTTC.

The V gene is TRBV4-3, the J gene TRBJ1-4; D uncertain. The CDR3 sequence is 16 residues long. V lost 5 bases, J lost 7 bases, and 20 bases lay in between. Germline V gene data show CDR1 as LGHNA and CDR2 as YSLEER. The CDR3 loop reads CASSSSLGPLSEKLFF. In DNA, the CDR3 is TGCGCCAGCAGCTCGTCTCTCGGGCCACTAAGTGAAAAACTGTTTTTT.

The rearrangement links TRBV6-1 to TRBJ1-2; D may be TRBD1 (5 bases). The CDR3 has 15 amino acids. The V end was cut by 4 bases, the J end by 0 bases, with 12 bases between. Looked up from germline, CDR1 is MNHNS and CDR2 is SASEGT. The CDR3 is CASSVGTGANYGYTF. CDR3 nucleotides: TGTGCCAGCAGTGTAGGGACGGGAGCTAACTATGGCTACACCTTC.

This clone was seen only a few times. J is TRBJ2-5 and V is TRBV2; D gene ambiguous. Germline loops: CDR1 SNHLY, CDR2 FYNNEI. The CDR3 is 13 amino acids. The ends were cut back, 4 bases at V and 5 bases at J, with 11 bases in the middle. As DNA, the CDR3 is TGTGCCAGCAGTGTAACTCGGGTGGAGACCCAGTACTTC. Translation gives CASSVTRVETQYF. The variable domain in full, completed from reference TRBV2 and TRBJ2-5, reads EPEVTQTPSHQVTQMGQEVILRCVPISNHLYFYWYRQILGQKVEFLVSFYNNEISEKSEIFDDQFSVERPDGSNFTLKIRSTKLEDSAMYFCASSVTRVETQYFGPGTRLLVL.

The J gene is TRBJ1-3, the V gene TRBV19; possible D gene TRBD1, 6 bases. The V end lost 5 bases, the J end lost 2 bases, and 13 bases lay between the germline ends. This CDR3 comprises 15 residues. Germline values: CDR1 LNHDA, CDR2 SQIVND (reference sequence). CDR3 sequence reads: CASSYPGVAGNTIYF. As DNA, the CDR3 is TGTGCCAGTAGTTATCCAGGGGTGGCTGGAAACACCATATATTTT.

The V gene is TRBV11-2, the J gene TRBJ1-2; D possibly corresponds to TRBD1 (5 bases). CDR1 and CDR2 (germline): SGHAT, FQNNGV. The ends were cut back, 3 bases at V and 7 bases at J, with 12 bases in the middle. The CDR3 covers 13 residues. The CDR3 protein is CASSFQGSGGYTF. CDR3 sequence (DNA): TGTGCCAGCAGCTTTCAGGGTAGTGGTGGCTACACCTTC.

The chain recombines TRBV6-5 with TRBJ2-3; no firm D call. The V gene lost 4 bases and the J gene lost 8 bases, with 13 bases spanning the gap. This CDR3 is 13 amino acids long. Germline CDR1 reads MNHEY; CDR2 reads SVGAGI. The CDR3: CASSSLTGRTQYF. Here the CDR3 DNA reads TGTGCCAGCAGTTCACTCACTGGACGTACGCAGTATTTT.

The chain combines TRBV19 with TRBJ2-2; 7 bases align to TRBD1. V shed 7 bases and J 2 bases; nucleotides not matched to a gene: 7. Germline CDR1 and CDR2: LNHDA and SQIVND (reference sequence). This CDR3 comprises 15 residues. The CDR3 DNA reads TGTGCCAGTACTACAAGACAGGGAAACACCGGGGAGCTGTTTTTT. Protein product: CASTTRQGNTGELFF.